Listed below are T cell receptor beta chains from one sample, sequenced in a study of OX40 agonist ivuxolimab in advanced cancers. Clones were sequenced by immunoSEQ multiplex PCR, and TCRdb holds only the in-frame ones, with some missing. Counted here are under 85,000 clones, 87% occurring once; the ten biggest clones make up 2.5% to 3%. The source was CD4+ or CD8+ T cells sorted from blood, collected in a trial of the OX40 agonist ivuxolimab. Receptors were obtained from an adult with an advanced solid tumor such as melanoma, head and neck, liver or kidney cancer. The CDR3 runs from the conserved cysteine through the conserved F or W. D genes are given only for firm matches. Size is stated for part of the rows, as once, few or many counts, or as a class when the clone is expanded.

J gene,D gene,clone size,V gene,CDR3 DNA,CDR3 protein
TRBJ2-7,NA,NA,TRBV2,TGTGCCAGCAGTGTCAGGGCGTCACTTGTCGAGCAGTACTTC,CASSVRASLVEQYF
TRBJ2-5,NA,NA,TRBV7-9,TGTGCCAGCAGCTACCAAGAGACCCAGTACTTC,CASSYQETQYF
TRBJ1-1,NA,NA,TRBV4-1,TGCGCCAGCAGCCCCAGACAGACGAACACTGAAGCTTTCTTT,CASSPRQTNTEAFF
TRBJ2-3,TRBD2,NA,TRBV7-9,TGTGCCAGCAGCTTAGCGAATAGCGGGAGGTTCGGCACAGATACGCAGTATTTT,CASSLANSGRFGTDTQYF
TRBJ2-3,NA,NA,TRBV15,TGTGCCACCAGCAGAGATGGTGACACATCTAGCACAGATACGCAGTATTTT,CATSRDGDTSSTDTQYF
TRBJ2-7,NA,NA,TRBV6-4,TGTGCCAGCAGTGACAGGACCCATACATATCGGTACGAGCAGTACTTC,CASSDRTHTYRYEQYF
TRBJ2-4,NA,NA,TRBV6-7,TGTGCCAGCAGTTATTCTCTTGGGGTTGGGCATGAAGCCAAAAACATTCAGTACTTC,CASSYSLGVGHEAKNIQYF
TRBJ2-1,TRBD1,NA,TRBV4-1,TGCGCCAGCAGCCAAGATCCTTGGACAGGGGACTACAATGAGCAGTTCTTC,CASSQDPWTGDYNEQFF
TRBJ2-1,TRBD2,NA,TRBV30,TGTGCCTGTACTAGCGGGGGGGTAAATGAGCAGTTCTTC,CACTSGGVNEQFF
TRBJ2-3,TRBD1,NA,TRBV27,TGTGCCAGCAGATGGACAGGGGGCAGAGCAGATACGCAGTATTTT,CASRWTGGRADTQYF
TRBJ1-5,NA,NA,TRBV28,TGTGCCAGCAGCCCTGCTCGGCAGGGTAATCAGCCCCAGCATTTT,CASSPARQGNQPQHF
TRBJ2-1,NA,NA,TRBV5-1,TGCGCCAGCAGCCGACCGGGGCAGGGTCGTAATGAGCAGTTCTTC,CASSRPGQGRNEQFF
TRBJ2-3,TRBD1,NA,TRBV11-3,TGTGCCAGCAGCCCGGGACAGGGGAGGGCAGATACGCAGTATTTT,CASSPGQGRADTQYF
TRBJ2-1,TRBD2,few,TRBV19,TGTGCCAGTAGCCCCGAGCGGGGGGGCTGGTACAATGAGCAGTTCTTC,CASSPERGGWYNEQFF
TRBJ1-2,TRBD1,NA,TRBV7-9,TGTGCCAGCAGCTTACCGGGACAGGAAAACTATGGCTACACCTTC,CASSLPGQENYGYTF
TRBJ2-1,TRBD1,few,TRBV28,TGTGCCAGCCCGACCGCAGGGACAGACTCCTACAATGAGCAGTTCTTC,CASPTAGTDSYNEQFF
TRBJ2-1,NA,NA,TRBV5-4,TGTGCCAGCAGCTTTTGGGGGGAAGATTACAATGAGCAGTTCTTC,CASSFWGEDYNEQFF
TRBJ2-1,TRBD2,NA,TRBV27,TGTGCCAGCTCGGGACTAGCGGCCTACAATGAGCAGTTCTTC,CASSGLAAYNEQFF
TRBJ2-6,NA,NA,TRBV7-3,TGTGCCAGCAGCTCCCTCGGGGCTGGGGCCAACGTCCTGACTTTC,CASSSLGAGANVLTF
TRBJ2-1,TRBD2,few,TRBV4-2,TGTGCCAGCAGCCAAGATTTAGTAACTAGCGGGAGGGTAGATGAGCAGTTCTTC,CASSQDLVTSGRVDEQFF
TRBJ2-7,NA,once,TRBV29-1,TGCAGCGTTGGAGGTGATTACGAGCAGTACTTC,CSVGGDYEQYF
TRBJ1-3,NA,NA,TRBV25-1,TGTGCCAGCACAAGTCAGGGCCCTGGAAACACCATATATTTT,CASTSQGPGNTIYF
TRBJ1-1,TRBD1,NA,TRBV7-8,TGTGCCAGCAGCTTAGGTAGGTACCCTGACAGGGGGAACACTGAAGCTTTCTTT,CASSLGRYPDRGNTEAFF
TRBJ1-2,TRBD1,NA,TRBV30,TGTGCCTGGAGTAACCGGGACAGGGCTCGCGGCTACACCTTC,CAWSNRDRARGYTF
TRBJ1-4,NA,NA,TRBV27,TGTGCCAGCCGCGGACAGAGTAATGAAAAACTGTTTTTT,CASRGQSNEKLFF
TRBJ2-6,TRBD1,NA,TRBV2,TGTGCCAGCAGAACACAGGGGGCAGGTTCTGGGGCCAACGTCCTGACTTTC,CASRTQGAGSGANVLTF
TRBJ1-1,NA,NA,TRBV19,TGTGCCAGTAGTCTCATCTCGCCAGCCACCGTTGAAGCTTTCTTT,CASSLISPATVEAFF
TRBJ2-5,TRBD2,once,TRBV7-6,TGTGCCAGCAGCCCGACTAGCGGGAGCCAAGAGACCCAGTACTTC,CASSPTSGSQETQYF
TRBJ1-5,TRBD1,NA,TRBV4-1,TGCGCCAGCAGCCCCAGACAGGGAGGGGGCAATCAGCCCCAGCATTTT,CASSPRQGGGNQPQHF
TRBJ2-4,NA,once,TRBV7-9,TGTGCCAGCAGCCATTACCGGGCCGAAAACATTCAGTACTTC,CASSHYRAENIQYF
TRBJ1-1,NA,NA,TRBV11-3,TGTGCCAGCAGCCTGACAGGCACTGAAGCTTTCTTT,CASSLTGTEAFF
TRBJ1-1,NA,NA,TRBV10-2,TGCGCCAGCAGTGAGCCTACACAGGCACTTAACACTGAAGCTTTCTTT,CASSEPTQALNTEAFF
TRBJ1-2,TRBD1,NA,TRBV6-1,TGTGCCAGCAGTGTGAGGACAGGGGACTTTTATGGCTACACCTTC,CASSVRTGDFYGYTF
TRBJ2-7,NA,few,TRBV7-2,TGTGCCAGCAGCACAGATACTAGGCGCGAGCAGTACTTC,CASSTDTRREQYF
TRBJ2-1,TRBD1,NA,TRBV9,TGTGCCAGCAGCGTAGCTCTTGGACAGGGACGGAACAATGAGCAGTTCTTC,CASSVALGQGRNNEQFF
TRBJ2-3,NA,NA,TRBV23-1,TGCGCCAGCTCCCACGACACAGATACGCAGTATTTT,CASSHDTDTQYF
TRBJ1-5,NA,NA,TRBV5-1,TGCGCCAGCAGCCGGGGAAGCAATCAGCCCCAGCATTTT,CASSRGSNQPQHF
TRBJ2-7,NA,NA,TRBV11-2,TGTGCCAGCAGCCCGAGCTACCGGGCAGAGGGCTACGAGCAGTACTTC,CASSPSYRAEGYEQYF
TRBJ1-2,NA,few,TRBV14,TGTGCCAGCAGCCTCTCCCCAGGGGTGAATGGCTACACCTTC,CASSLSPGVNGYTF
TRBJ1-2,NA,NA,TRBV29-1,TGCAGCGTGCCCGGGGGGGCGTTTTTTGACTACACCTTC,CSVPGGAFFDYTF
TRBJ2-1,TRBD1,NA,TRBV5-1,TGCGCCAGCAGCTTGGGACAGGGCGGGCTGCCCTCGCACAATGAGCAGTTCTTC,CASSLGQGGLPSHNEQFF
TRBJ1-5,NA,NA,TRBV25-1,TGTGCCAGCCGGGGGCCTAGCAATCAGCCCCAGCATTTT,CASRGPSNQPQHF
TRBJ2-1,NA,once,TRBV28,TGTGCCAGCAGTTGGGGGGAGGAGGGTGAGCAGTTCTTC,CASSWGEEGEQFF